The rows below give T cell receptor beta chains drawn from one sample of a study of blood T cell repertoires in COVID-19. Sequencing used immunoSEQ multiplex PCR; TCRdb keeps in-frame clones, though not all of them. Of around 200,000 clones detected, 85% to 90% appear once; the ten largest clones hold approximately 6.2%. The specimen was peripheral blood. These receptors all stem from a man aged 55-75 years who had recovered from COVID-19. Both conserved end residues are part of each CDR3. The D gene is left open where the match is weak. The size field is filled for only some rows; it gives once, few, many or a size class.

j_gene: TRBJ2-7; d_gene: TRBD2; abundance: NA; v_gene: TRBV5-5; CDR3nt: TGTGCCAGCAGCTTGGCCTGGGGAGGGTCCTACGAGCAGTACTTC; CDR3aa: CASSLAWGGSYEQYF
j_gene: TRBJ2-7; d_gene: NA; abundance: NA; v_gene: TRBV2; CDR3nt: TGTGCCAGCAGTGAACAGGGGTCCGCCTACGAGCAGTACTTC; CDR3aa: CASSEQGSAYEQYF
j_gene: TRBJ1-2; d_gene: TRBD1; abundance: NA; v_gene: TRBV29-1; CDR3nt: TGCAGCGTTGGGACAGGGGGCCGCTACACCTTC; CDR3aa: CSVGTGGRYTF
j_gene: TRBJ1-1; d_gene: TRBD1; abundance: NA; v_gene: TRBV9; CDR3nt: TGTGCCAGCAGTTCTACAGGGGCCGTGGGCACTGAAGCTTTCTTT; CDR3aa: CASSSTGAVGTEAFF
j_gene: TRBJ1-5; d_gene: NA; abundance: NA; v_gene: TRBV6-7; CDR3nt: TGTGCCAGCGGTTTCCGAGAGGTCTATCAGCCCCAGCATTTT; CDR3aa: CASGFREVYQPQHF
j_gene: TRBJ2-7; d_gene: NA; abundance: NA; v_gene: TRBV11-2; CDR3nt: TGTGCCAGCAGCTTAGACCGTCGCTACGAGCAGTACTTC; CDR3aa: CASSLDRRYEQYF
j_gene: TRBJ2-3; d_gene: TRBD2; abundance: once; v_gene: TRBV7-8; CDR3nt: TGTGCCAGCAGCTCAGTAGCGGGGGAACGCACAGATACGCAGTATTTT; CDR3aa: CASSSVAGERTDTQYF
j_gene: TRBJ2-3; d_gene: NA; abundance: NA; v_gene: TRBV9; CDR3nt: TGTGCCAGCAGCGTAGCGTCCCAGAGCACAGATACGCAGTATTTT; CDR3aa: CASSVASQSTDTQYF
j_gene: TRBJ2-3; d_gene: NA; abundance: NA; v_gene: TRBV9; CDR3nt: TGTGCCAGCAGCCAGGCCGGATACACAGATACGCAGTATTTT; CDR3aa: CASSQAGYTDTQYF
j_gene: TRBJ2-3; d_gene: NA; abundance: NA; v_gene: TRBV9; CDR3nt: TGTGCCAGCAGCGTAGAACAGCGCACAGATACGCAGTATTTT; CDR3aa: CASSVEQRTDTQYF
j_gene: TRBJ1-5; d_gene: NA; abundance: NA; v_gene: TRBV7-3; CDR3nt: TGTGCCAGCAGCTTATTTGACACCAATCAGCCCCAGCATTTT; CDR3aa: CASSLFDTNQPQHF
j_gene: TRBJ2-3; d_gene: NA; abundance: NA; v_gene: TRBV27; CDR3nt: TGTGCCAGCAATGAGGGTGGCACAGATACGCAGTATTTT; CDR3aa: CASNEGGTDTQYF
j_gene: TRBJ1-1; d_gene: TRBD1; abundance: NA; v_gene: TRBV30; CDR3nt: TGTGCCTGGAGTGGGACAGGGTGGATGAACACTGAAGCTTTCTTT; CDR3aa: CAWSGTGWMNTEAFF
j_gene: TRBJ2-3; d_gene: NA; abundance: NA; v_gene: TRBV7-3; CDR3nt: TGTGCCAGCAGCTTAACGGTTGCGGGCACAGATACGCAGTATTTT; CDR3aa: CASSLTVAGTDTQYF
j_gene: TRBJ2-5; d_gene: NA; abundance: NA; v_gene: TRBV5-1; CDR3nt: TGCGCCAGCAGCCTGACTAGTCCAGGAGAGACCCAGTACTTC; CDR3aa: CASSLTSPGETQYF
j_gene: TRBJ1-4; d_gene: TRBD1; abundance: NA; v_gene: TRBV6-5; CDR3nt: TGTGCCAGCAGTTACTCACAGGGGGCCGTAGATGAAAAACTGTTTTTT; CDR3aa: CASSYSQGAVDEKLFF
j_gene: TRBJ1-1; d_gene: NA; abundance: once; v_gene: TRBV5-1; CDR3nt: TGCGCCAGCAGCCCCCAAGGACACCCGATGAACACTGAAGCTTTCTTT; CDR3aa: CASSPQGHPMNTEAFF
j_gene: TRBJ1-1; d_gene: NA; abundance: NA; v_gene: TRBV10-3; CDR3nt: TGTGCCATCAGTGAGAGGGGAGGGGACACTGAAGCTTTCTTT; CDR3aa: CAISERGGDTEAFF
j_gene: TRBJ2-7; d_gene: TRBD1; abundance: NA; v_gene: TRBV7-2; CDR3nt: TGTGCCAGCAGCGCCAACAGGGGGAGCTCCTACGAGCAGTACTTC; CDR3aa: CASSANRGSSYEQYF
j_gene: TRBJ1-1; d_gene: NA; abundance: once; v_gene: TRBV7-9; CDR3nt: TGTGCCAGCAGCTTGGCAGTGAGTTCCCTGGGCCCTCGGTTT; CDR3aa: CASSLAVSSLGPRF
j_gene: TRBJ1-5; d_gene: NA; abundance: NA; v_gene: TRBV4-3; CDR3nt: TGCGCCAGCAGCCAAGATACCGGGACGGGGGTCTCTCAGCCCCAGCATTTT; CDR3aa: CASSQDTGTGVSQPQHF
j_gene: TRBJ1-5; d_gene: NA; abundance: NA; v_gene: TRBV5-8; CDR3nt: TGTGCCAGCAGCTTTCCCGAGGGAAGGCAGCCCCAGCATTTT; CDR3aa: CASSFPEGRQPQHF
j_gene: TRBJ1-6; d_gene: NA; abundance: NA; v_gene: TRBV5-4; CDR3nt: TGTGCCAGCAGCCTACAGGGTCCCCATAATTCACCCCTCCACTTT; CDR3aa: CASSLQGPHNSPLHF
j_gene: TRBJ1-1; d_gene: NA; abundance: NA; v_gene: TRBV7-9; CDR3nt: TGTGCCAGCAGCCCGATGCCGGACAAAGCTTTCTTT; CDR3aa: CASSPMPDKAFF
j_gene: TRBJ1-2; d_gene: TRBD1; abundance: NA; v_gene: TRBV24-1; CDR3nt: TGTGCCACCAGTGGAGGGACAGGGGACGGCTATGGCTACACCTTC; CDR3aa: CATSGGTGDGYGYTF
j_gene: TRBJ2-5; d_gene: NA; abundance: NA; v_gene: TRBV19; CDR3nt: TGTGCCAGTAGTGTAGCAGCCCCCGGGGAGACCCAGTACTTC; CDR3aa: CASSVAAPGETQYF
j_gene: TRBJ2-5; d_gene: TRBD1; abundance: NA; v_gene: TRBV19; CDR3nt: TGTGCCAGTAGTATAATCCTTGGCCGGACAGGGGGCGGGGGCGCGACCCAGTACTTC; CDR3aa: CASSIILGRTGGGGATQYF
j_gene: TRBJ1-6; d_gene: NA; abundance: few; v_gene: TRBV3-1/TRBV3-2; CDR3nt: TGTGCCAGCAGCCCGACAGACAGTAATTCACCCCTCCACTTT; CDR3aa: CASSPTDSNSPLHF
j_gene: TRBJ1-1; d_gene: NA; abundance: NA; v_gene: TRBV2; CDR3nt: TGTGCCAGCAGTAATTTAGGGGGGGTTACTGAAGCTTTCTTT; CDR3aa: CASSNLGGVTEAFF
j_gene: TRBJ2-1; d_gene: TRBD2; abundance: NA; v_gene: TRBV28; CDR3nt: TGTGCCAGCAGCCCTGGGGCGGGGGGGACGTCCAATGAGCAGTTCTTC; CDR3aa: CASSPGAGGTSNEQFF
j_gene: TRBJ1-4; d_gene: TRBD1; abundance: NA; v_gene: TRBV30; CDR3nt: TGTGCCTGGAGTGTAGGGGCAGGGGGTTTCGGTAATGAAAAACTGTTTTTT; CDR3aa: CAWSVGAGGFGNEKLFF
j_gene: TRBJ2-1; d_gene: TRBD2; abundance: NA; v_gene: TRBV9; CDR3nt: TGTGCCAGCAGCGAGACCGGGACTAGGCAAAGCAATGAGCAGTTCTTC; CDR3aa: CASSETGTRQSNEQFF
j_gene: TRBJ2-5; d_gene: NA; abundance: NA; v_gene: TRBV7-8; CDR3nt: TGTGCCAGCAGCTTAGGGACTACCCAAGAGACCCAGTACTTC; CDR3aa: CASSLGTTQETQYF
j_gene: TRBJ2-1; d_gene: NA; abundance: NA; v_gene: TRBV5-4; CDR3nt: TGTGCCAGCAGCTCCCAGACTACGCTATCGCATGAGCAGTTCTTC; CDR3aa: CASSSQTTLSHEQFF
j_gene: TRBJ2-2; d_gene: TRBD1; abundance: once; v_gene: TRBV10-1; CDR3nt: TGCGCCAGCAGTGGTGGACAGGCTCAAACCGGGGAGCTGTTTTTT; CDR3aa: CASSGGQAQTGELFF
j_gene: TRBJ1-5; d_gene: NA; abundance: NA; v_gene: TRBV6-6; CDR3nt: TGTGCCAGCAGCACCTGGCCCAATCAGCCCCAGCATTTT; CDR3aa: CASSTWPNQPQHF
j_gene: TRBJ2-5; d_gene: TRBD2; abundance: NA; v_gene: TRBV19; CDR3nt: TGTGCCAGTAGTATCTCCAAATCCGGGACTAGCGGGAGGGCGGGAGAGACCCAGTACTTC; CDR3aa: CASSISKSGTSGRAGETQYF
j_gene: TRBJ2-7; d_gene: NA; abundance: NA; v_gene: TRBV28; CDR3nt: TGTGCCAGCAGTCGGGTCGGCAGCGAGCAGTACTTC; CDR3aa: CASSRVGSEQYF
j_gene: TRBJ2-1; d_gene: TRBD2; abundance: NA; v_gene: TRBV5-1; CDR3nt: TGCGCCAGCAGCTTGGCCAGCGGGAGCTACAATGAGCAGTTCTTC; CDR3aa: CASSLASGSYNEQFF
j_gene: TRBJ1-3; d_gene: TRBD1; abundance: once; v_gene: TRBV6-5; CDR3nt: TGTGCCAGCAGTTCTTGGACAGGGGTAGGAAACACCATATATTTT; CDR3aa: CASSSWTGVGNTIYF
j_gene: TRBJ2-7; d_gene: NA; abundance: once; v_gene: TRBV5-1; CDR3nt: TGCGCCAGCAGCTTGGGGCAGGGCGGCAACGAGCAGTACTTC; CDR3aa: CASSLGQGGNEQYF
j_gene: TRBJ2-1; d_gene: NA; abundance: NA; v_gene: TRBV6-5; CDR3nt: TGTGCCAGCAGGAGGGGCGGGGGCAGGTACAATGAGCAGTTCTTC; CDR3aa: CASRRGGGRYNEQFF
j_gene: TRBJ1-4; d_gene: NA; abundance: NA; v_gene: TRBV29-1; CDR3nt: TGCAGCGTTGCTAGGCAGACTAATGAAAAACTGTTTTTT; CDR3aa: CSVARQTNEKLFF
j_gene: TRBJ1-5; d_gene: NA; abundance: NA; v_gene: TRBV3-1/TRBV3-2; CDR3nt: TGTGCCAGCAGCCAAGCCAGGGATTACAATCAGCCCCAGCATTTT; CDR3aa: CASSQARDYNQPQHF
j_gene: TRBJ2-4; d_gene: TRBD2; abundance: NA; v_gene: TRBV3-1/TRBV3-2; CDR3nt: TGTGCCAGCAGCCAAGACCATACTAGCGGTTTAGCCAAAAACATTCAGTACTTC; CDR3aa: CASSQDHTSGLAKNIQYF